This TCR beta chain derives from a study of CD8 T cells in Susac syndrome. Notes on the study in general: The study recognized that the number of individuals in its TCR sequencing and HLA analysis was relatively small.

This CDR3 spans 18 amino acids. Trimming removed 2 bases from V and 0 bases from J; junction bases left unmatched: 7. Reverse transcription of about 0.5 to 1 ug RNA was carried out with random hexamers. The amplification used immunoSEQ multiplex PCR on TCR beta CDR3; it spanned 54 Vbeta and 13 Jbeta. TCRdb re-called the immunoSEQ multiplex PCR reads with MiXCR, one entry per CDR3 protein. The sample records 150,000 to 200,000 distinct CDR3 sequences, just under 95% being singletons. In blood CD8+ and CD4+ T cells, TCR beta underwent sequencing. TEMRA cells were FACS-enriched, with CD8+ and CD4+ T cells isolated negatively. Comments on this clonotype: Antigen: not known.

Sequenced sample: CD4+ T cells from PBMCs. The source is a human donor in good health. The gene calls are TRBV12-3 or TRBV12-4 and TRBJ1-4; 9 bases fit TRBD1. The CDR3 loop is CASSLTRQGVATNEKLFF. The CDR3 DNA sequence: TGTGCCAGCAGTTTAACACGACAGGGGGTTGCAACTAATGAAAAACTGTTTTTT.